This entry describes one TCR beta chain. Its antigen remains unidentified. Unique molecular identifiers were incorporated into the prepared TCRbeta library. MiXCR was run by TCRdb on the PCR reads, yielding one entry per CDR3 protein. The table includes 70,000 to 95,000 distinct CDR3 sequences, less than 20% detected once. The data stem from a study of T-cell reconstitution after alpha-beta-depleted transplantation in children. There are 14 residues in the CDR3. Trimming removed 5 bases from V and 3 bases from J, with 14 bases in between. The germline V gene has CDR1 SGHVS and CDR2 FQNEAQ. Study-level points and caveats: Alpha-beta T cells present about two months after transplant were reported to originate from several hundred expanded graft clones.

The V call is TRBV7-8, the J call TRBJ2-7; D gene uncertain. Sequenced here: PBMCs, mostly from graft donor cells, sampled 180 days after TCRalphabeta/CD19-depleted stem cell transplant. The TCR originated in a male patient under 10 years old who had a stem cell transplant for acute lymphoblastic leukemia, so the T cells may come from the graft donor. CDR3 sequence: CASSQKWSGYEQYF. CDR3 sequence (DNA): TGTGCCAGCAGCCAAAAATGGTCGGGCTACGAGCAGTACTTC.